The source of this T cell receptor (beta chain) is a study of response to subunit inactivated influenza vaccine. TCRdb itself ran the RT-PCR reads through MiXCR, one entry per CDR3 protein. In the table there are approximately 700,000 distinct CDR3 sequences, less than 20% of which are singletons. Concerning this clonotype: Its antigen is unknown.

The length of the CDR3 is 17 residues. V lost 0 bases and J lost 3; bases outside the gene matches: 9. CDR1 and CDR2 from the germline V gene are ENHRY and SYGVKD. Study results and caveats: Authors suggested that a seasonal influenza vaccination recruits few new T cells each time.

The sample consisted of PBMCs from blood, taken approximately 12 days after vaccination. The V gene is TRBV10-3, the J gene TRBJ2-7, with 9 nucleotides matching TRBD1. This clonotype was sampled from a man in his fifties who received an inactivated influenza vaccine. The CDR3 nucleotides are TGTGCCATCAGTGAGTCGGACGTCTGGACAGGGGACTACGAGCAGTACTTC. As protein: CAISESDVWTGDYEQYF.